Listed below are T cell receptor beta chains from one sample, sequenced in a study of cytomegalovirus exposure and HLA in healthy donors. TCRdb's table, derived via immunoSEQ multiplex PCR, lists solely in-frame clones and lacks some. Here the sample spans about 240,000 clones, around 80% being singletons. The sample taken for sequencing was PBMCs. The receptors derive from a woman aged 55-69 years in good health and CMV-seropositive. Each CDR3 is given with its conserved first and last residue. The D gene is left open where the match is weak. Size is stated for part of the rows, as once, few or many counts, or as a class when the clone is expanded.

j_gene: TRBJ2-7; abundance: NA; d_gene: TRBD1; v_gene: TRBV7-9; CDR3nt: TGTTCCAGCAGCCTAGGGACAGGGGCTTCCTACGAGCAGTACTTC; CDR3aa: CSSSLGTGASYEQYF
j_gene: TRBJ1-1; abundance: NA; d_gene: NA; v_gene: TRBV9; CDR3nt: TGTGCCAGCAGCGTACGAGATGGGAACACTGAAGCTTTCTTT; CDR3aa: CASSVRDGNTEAFF
j_gene: TRBJ2-5; abundance: NA; d_gene: NA; v_gene: TRBV28; CDR3nt: TGTGCCAGCAGTTTATTTCCCAGGGGACCCGTGGGAGAGACCCAGTACTTC; CDR3aa: CASSLFPRGPVGETQYF
j_gene: TRBJ2-1; abundance: few; d_gene: NA; v_gene: TRBV7-9; CDR3nt: TGTGCCAGCAGCTGGGGAGATGAGCAGTTCTTC; CDR3aa: CASSWGDEQFF
j_gene: TRBJ1-5; abundance: NA; d_gene: NA; v_gene: TRBV4-1; CDR3nt: TGCGCCAGCAGCCAAGACAGGGATCAGCCCCAGCATTTT; CDR3aa: CASSQDRDQPQHF
j_gene: TRBJ2-7; abundance: few; d_gene: NA; v_gene: TRBV4-2; CDR3nt: TGTGCCAGCAGCCAAGACGGGTACGAGCAGTACTTC; CDR3aa: CASSQDGYEQYF
j_gene: TRBJ2-2; abundance: NA; d_gene: NA; v_gene: TRBV28; CDR3nt: TGTGCCACCCACCCCCCCGGGACTGGGAACACCGGGGAGCTGTTTTTT; CDR3aa: CATHPPGTGNTGELFF
j_gene: TRBJ1-6; abundance: NA; d_gene: NA; v_gene: TRBV5-6; CDR3nt: TGTGCCAGCAGCTTGGCAGGGGCAATCTCGTATTCACCCCTCCACTTT; CDR3aa: CASSLAGAISYSPLHF
j_gene: TRBJ2-3; abundance: once; d_gene: NA; v_gene: TRBV15; CDR3nt: TGTGCCACCAGCAGACGGGACTTCGGCGATACGCAGTATTTT; CDR3aa: CATSRRDFGDTQYF
j_gene: TRBJ2-7; abundance: NA; d_gene: TRBD1; v_gene: TRBV27; CDR3nt: TGTGCCAGCAGTTTATCGACCGGGACAGGGGCCTACGAGCAGTACTTC; CDR3aa: CASSLSTGTGAYEQYF
j_gene: TRBJ2-2; abundance: NA; d_gene: NA; v_gene: TRBV7-2; CDR3nt: TGTGCCAGCAGTTTCAGGGCGGTAACCGGGGAGCTGTTTTTT; CDR3aa: CASSFRAVTGELFF
j_gene: TRBJ2-7; abundance: NA; d_gene: NA; v_gene: TRBV28; CDR3nt: TGTGCCAGCCTCGGAGGGCAGGGAAACAGCTACGAGCAGTACTTC; CDR3aa: CASLGGQGNSYEQYF
j_gene: TRBJ2-3; abundance: NA; d_gene: TRBD2; v_gene: TRBV19; CDR3nt: TGTGCCAGCGGTGGGGGGACTAGCGGGCCCGGCACAGATACGCAGTATTTT; CDR3aa: CASGGGTSGPGTDTQYF
j_gene: TRBJ2-1; abundance: NA; d_gene: NA; v_gene: TRBV10-3; CDR3nt: TGTGCCACCTACCCGAATAGCTCCTACAATGAGCAGTTCTTC; CDR3aa: CATYPNSSYNEQFF
j_gene: TRBJ1-4; abundance: NA; d_gene: TRBD1; v_gene: TRBV9; CDR3nt: TGTGCCAGCAGCTTATCAGGACAGGGGAGTGAAAAACTGTTTTTT; CDR3aa: CASSLSGQGSEKLFF
j_gene: TRBJ2-7; abundance: NA; d_gene: TRBD1; v_gene: TRBV5-1; CDR3nt: TGCGCCAGCTCAGAGGGACAGGGTCTATACGAGCAGTACTTC; CDR3aa: CASSEGQGLYEQYF
j_gene: TRBJ2-7; abundance: NA; d_gene: TRBD1; v_gene: TRBV12-5; CDR3nt: TGTGCTAGTGGTACCCGGGACAGGGTTTACGAGCAGTACTTC; CDR3aa: CASGTRDRVYEQYF